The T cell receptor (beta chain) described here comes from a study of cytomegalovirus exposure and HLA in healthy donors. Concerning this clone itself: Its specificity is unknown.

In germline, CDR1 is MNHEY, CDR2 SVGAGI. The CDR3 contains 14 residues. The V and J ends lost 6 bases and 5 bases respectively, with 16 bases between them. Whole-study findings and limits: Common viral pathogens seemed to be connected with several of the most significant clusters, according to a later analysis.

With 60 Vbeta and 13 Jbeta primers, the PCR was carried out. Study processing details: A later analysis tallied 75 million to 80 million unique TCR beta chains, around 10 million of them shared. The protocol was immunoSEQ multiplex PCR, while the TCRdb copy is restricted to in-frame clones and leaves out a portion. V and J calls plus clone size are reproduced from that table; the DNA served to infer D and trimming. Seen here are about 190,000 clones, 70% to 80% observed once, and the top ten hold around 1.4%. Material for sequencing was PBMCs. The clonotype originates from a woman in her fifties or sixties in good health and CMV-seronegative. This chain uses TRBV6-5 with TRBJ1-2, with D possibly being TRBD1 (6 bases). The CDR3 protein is CASSPPGQLYGYTF. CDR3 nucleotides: TGTGCCAGCAGCCCCCCAGGACAGTTATATGGCTACACCTTC.